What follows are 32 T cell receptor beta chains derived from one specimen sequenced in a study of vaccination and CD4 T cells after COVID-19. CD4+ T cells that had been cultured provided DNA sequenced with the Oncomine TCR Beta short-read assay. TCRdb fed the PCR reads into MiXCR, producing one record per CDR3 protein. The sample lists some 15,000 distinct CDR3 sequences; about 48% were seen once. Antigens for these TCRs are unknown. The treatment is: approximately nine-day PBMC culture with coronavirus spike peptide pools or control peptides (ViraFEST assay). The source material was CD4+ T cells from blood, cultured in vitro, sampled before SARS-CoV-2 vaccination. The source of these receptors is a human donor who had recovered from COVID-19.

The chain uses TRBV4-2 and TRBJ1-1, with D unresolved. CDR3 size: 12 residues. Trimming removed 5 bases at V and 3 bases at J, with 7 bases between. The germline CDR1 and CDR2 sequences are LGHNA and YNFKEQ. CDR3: CASSIRDTEAFF. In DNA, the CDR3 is TGTGCCAGCAGCATCCGGGACACTGAAGCTTTCTTT.

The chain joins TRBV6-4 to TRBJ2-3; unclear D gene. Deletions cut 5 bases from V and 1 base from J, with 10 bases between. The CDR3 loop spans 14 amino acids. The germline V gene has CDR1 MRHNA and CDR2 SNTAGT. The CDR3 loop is CASSRVGGTDTQYF. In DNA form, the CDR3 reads TGTGCCAGCAGTAGAGTTGGGGGCACAGATACGCAGTATTTT.

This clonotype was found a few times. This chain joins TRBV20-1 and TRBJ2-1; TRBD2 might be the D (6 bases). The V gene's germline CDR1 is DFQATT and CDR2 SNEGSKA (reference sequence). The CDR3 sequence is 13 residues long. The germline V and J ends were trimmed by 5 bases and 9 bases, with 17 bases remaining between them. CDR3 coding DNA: TGCAGTGCTCCACGACTAGTCTTTGGTGAGCAGTTCTTC. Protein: CSAPRLVFGEQFF.

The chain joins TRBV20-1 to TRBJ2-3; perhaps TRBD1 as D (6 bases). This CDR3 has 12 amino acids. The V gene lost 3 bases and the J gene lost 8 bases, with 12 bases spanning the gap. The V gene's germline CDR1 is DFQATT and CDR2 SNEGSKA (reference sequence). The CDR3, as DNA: TGCAGTGCTAGCTTTCAAGGGGGTACGCAGTATTTT. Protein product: CSASFQGGTQYF.

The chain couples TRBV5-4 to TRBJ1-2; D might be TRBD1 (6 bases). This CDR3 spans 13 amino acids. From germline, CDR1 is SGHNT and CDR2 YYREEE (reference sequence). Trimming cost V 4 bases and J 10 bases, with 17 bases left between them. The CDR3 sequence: CASSPTGALDYTF. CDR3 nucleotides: TGTGCCAGCAGCCCTACGGGGGCGCTTGACTACACCTTC.

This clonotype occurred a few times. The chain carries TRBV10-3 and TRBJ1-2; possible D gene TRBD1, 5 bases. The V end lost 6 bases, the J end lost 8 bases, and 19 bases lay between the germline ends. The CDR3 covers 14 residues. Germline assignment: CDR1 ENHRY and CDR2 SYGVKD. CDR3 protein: CAISGTPESPGYTF. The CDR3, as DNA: TGTGCCATCAGCGGGACTCCCGAAAGCCCGGGCTACACCTTC.

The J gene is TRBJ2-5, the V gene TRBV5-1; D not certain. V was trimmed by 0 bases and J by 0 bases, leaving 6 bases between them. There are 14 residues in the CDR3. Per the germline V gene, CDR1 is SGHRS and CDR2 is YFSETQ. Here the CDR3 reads CASSLGTDQETQYF. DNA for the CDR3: TGCGCCAGCAGCTTGGGAACAGACCAAGAGACCCAGTACTTC. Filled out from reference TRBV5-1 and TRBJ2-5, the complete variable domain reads KAGVTQTPRYLIKTRGQQVTLSCSPISGHRSVSWYQQTPGQGLQFLFEYFSETQRNKGNFPGRFSGRQFSNSRSEMNVSTLELGDSALYLCASSLGTDQETQYFGPGTRLLVL.

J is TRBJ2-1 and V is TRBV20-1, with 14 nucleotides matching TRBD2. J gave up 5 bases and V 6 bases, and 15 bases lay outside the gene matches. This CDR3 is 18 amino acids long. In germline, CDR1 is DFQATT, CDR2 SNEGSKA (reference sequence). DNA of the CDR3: TGCAGTGCGCTGAGACCGGGACTAGCGGGAGCACTAAACAATGAGCAGTTCTTC. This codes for CSALRPGLAGALNNEQFF.

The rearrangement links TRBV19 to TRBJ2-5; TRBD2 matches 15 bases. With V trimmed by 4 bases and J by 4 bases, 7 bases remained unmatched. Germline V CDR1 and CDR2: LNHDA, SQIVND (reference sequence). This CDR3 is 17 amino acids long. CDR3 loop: CASSTRTSGRAGETQYF. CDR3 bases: TGTGCCAGTAGTACCCGGACTAGCGGGAGGGCCGGAGAGACCCAGTACTTC.

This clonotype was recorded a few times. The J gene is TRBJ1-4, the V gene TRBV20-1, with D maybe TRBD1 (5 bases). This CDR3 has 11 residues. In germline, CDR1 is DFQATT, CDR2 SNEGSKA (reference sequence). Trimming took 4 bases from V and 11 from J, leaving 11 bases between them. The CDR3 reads CSAKAGTKLFF. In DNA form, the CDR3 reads TGCAGTGCTAAGGCCGGGACGAAACTGTTTTTT.

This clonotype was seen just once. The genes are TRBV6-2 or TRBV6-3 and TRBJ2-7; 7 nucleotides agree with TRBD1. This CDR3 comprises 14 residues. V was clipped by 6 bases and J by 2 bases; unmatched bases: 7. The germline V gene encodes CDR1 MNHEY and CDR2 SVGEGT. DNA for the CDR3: TGTGCCAGCAGCCCCGGGACAGCCACCTACGAGCAGTACTTC. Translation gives CASSPGTATYEQYF.

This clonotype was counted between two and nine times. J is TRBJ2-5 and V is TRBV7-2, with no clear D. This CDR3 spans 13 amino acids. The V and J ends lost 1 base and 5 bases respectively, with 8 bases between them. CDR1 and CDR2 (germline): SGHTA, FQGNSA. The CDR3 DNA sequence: TGTGCCAGCAGCTTAGACGGGTGGGAGACCCAGTACTTC. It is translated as CASSLDGWETQYF.

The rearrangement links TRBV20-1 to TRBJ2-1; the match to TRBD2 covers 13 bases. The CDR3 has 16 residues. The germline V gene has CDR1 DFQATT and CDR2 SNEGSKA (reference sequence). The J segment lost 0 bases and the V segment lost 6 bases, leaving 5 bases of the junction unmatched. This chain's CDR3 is CSAGTSGVSSYNEQFF. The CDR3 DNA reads TGCAGTGCCGGGACTAGCGGGGTGAGCTCCTACAATGAGCAGTTCTTC.

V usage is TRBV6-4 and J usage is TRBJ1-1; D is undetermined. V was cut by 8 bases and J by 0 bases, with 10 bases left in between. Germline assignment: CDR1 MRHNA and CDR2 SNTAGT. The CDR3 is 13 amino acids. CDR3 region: CASGKDLNTEAFF. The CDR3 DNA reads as TGTGCCAGCGGTAAGGACTTGAACACTGAAGCTTTCTTT.

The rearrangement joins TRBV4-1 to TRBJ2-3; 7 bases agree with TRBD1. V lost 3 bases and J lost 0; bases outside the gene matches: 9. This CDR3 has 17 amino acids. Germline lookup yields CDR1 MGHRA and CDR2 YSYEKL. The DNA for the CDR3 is TGCGCCAGCAGCCATTCTACGACAGGGTCTAGCACAGATACGCAGTATTTT. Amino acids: CASSHSTTGSSTDTQYF.

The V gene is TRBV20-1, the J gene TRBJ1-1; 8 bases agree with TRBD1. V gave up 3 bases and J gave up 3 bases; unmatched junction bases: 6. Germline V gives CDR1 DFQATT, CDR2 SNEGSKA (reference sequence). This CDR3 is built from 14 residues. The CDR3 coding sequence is TGCAGTGCTAGCGGACAGGGATGGTACACTGAAGCTTTCTTT. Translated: CSASGQGWYTEAFF.

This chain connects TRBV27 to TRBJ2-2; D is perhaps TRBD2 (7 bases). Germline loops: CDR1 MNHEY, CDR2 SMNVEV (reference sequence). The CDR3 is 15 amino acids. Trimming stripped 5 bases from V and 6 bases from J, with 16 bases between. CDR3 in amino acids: CASSGGGGRSGELFF. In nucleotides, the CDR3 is TGTGCCAGCAGTGGTGGGGGGGGGCGGTCCGGGGAGCTGTTTTTT.

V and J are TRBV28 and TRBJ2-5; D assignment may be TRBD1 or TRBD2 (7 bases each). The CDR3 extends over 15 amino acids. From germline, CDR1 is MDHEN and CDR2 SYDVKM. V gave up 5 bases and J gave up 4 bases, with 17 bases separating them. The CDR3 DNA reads TGTGCCAGCAGTGAAACGACAGGGAGGGGAGAGACCCAGTACTTC. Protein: CASSETTGRGETQYF. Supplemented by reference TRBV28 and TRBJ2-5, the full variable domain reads DVKVTQSSRYLVKRTGEKVFLECVQDMDHENMFWYRQDPGLGLRLIYFSYDVKMKEKGDIPEGYSVSREKKERFSLILESASTNQTSMYLCASSETTGRGETQYFGPGTRLLVL.

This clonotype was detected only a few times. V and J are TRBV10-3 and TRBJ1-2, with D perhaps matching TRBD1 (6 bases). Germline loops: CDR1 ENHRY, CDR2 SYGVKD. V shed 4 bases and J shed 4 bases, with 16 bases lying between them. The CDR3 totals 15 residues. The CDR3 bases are TGTGCCATCAGTGGGGACGAAGGACAGCTCTATGGCTACACCTTC. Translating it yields CAISGDEGQLYGYTF.

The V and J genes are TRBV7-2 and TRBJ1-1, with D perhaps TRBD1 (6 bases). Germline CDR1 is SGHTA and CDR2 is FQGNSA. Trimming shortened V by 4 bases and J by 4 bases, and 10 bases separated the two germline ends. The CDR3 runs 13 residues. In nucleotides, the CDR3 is TGTGCCAGCAGCTCGGACAGTTCCACTGAAGCTTTCTTT. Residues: CASSSDSSTEAFF.

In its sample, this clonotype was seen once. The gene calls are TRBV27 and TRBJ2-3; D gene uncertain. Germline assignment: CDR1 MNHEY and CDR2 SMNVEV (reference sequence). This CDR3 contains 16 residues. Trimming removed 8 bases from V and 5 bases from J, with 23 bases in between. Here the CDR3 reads CASLPWGSVFGDTQYF. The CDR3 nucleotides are TGTGCCAGCCTCCCCTGGGGTTCGGTGTTCGGAGATACGCAGTATTTT.

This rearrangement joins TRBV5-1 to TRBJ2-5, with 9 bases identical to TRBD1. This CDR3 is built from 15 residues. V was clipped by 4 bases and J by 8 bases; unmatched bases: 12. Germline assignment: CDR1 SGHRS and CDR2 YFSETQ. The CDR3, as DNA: TGCGCCAGCAGCGCACAGGGGGCGGGTCGGGTCACCCAGTACTTC. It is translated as CASSAQGAGRVTQYF.

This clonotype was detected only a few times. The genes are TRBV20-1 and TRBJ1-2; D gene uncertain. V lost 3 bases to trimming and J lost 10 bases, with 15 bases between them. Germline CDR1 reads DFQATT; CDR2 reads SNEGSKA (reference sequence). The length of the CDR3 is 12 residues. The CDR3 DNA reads TGCAGTGCTAGTCGTGCGCGCAGCCCCTACACCTTC. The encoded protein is CSASRARSPYTF.

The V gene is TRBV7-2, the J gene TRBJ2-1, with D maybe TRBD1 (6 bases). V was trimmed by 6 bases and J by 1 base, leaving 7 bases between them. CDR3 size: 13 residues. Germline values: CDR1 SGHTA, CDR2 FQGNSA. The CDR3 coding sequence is TGTGCCAGCAGAGGGGGTTCCTACAATGAGCAGTTCTTC. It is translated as CASRGGSYNEQFF. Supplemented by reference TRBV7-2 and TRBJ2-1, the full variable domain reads GAGVSQSPSNKVTEKGKDVELRCDPISGHTALYWYRQSLGQGLEFLIYFQGNSAPDKSGLPSDRFSAERTGGSVSTLTIQRTQQEDSAVYLCASRGGSYNEQFFGPGTRLTVL.

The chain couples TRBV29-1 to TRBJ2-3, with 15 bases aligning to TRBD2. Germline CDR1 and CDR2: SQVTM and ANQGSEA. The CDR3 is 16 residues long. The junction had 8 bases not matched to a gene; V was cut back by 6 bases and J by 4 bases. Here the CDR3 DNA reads TGCAGCGTCCCGGGACTAGCGGGAGGCGGCCCAGATACGCAGTATTTT. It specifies CSVPGLAGGGPDTQYF.

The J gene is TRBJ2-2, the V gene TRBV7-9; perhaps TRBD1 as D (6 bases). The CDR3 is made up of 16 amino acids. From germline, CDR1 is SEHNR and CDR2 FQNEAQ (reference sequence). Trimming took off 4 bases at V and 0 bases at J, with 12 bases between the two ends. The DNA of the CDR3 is TGTGCCAGCAGCTCGAACAGGGCGGCGAACACCGGGGAGCTGTTTTTT. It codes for CASSSNRAANTGELFF.

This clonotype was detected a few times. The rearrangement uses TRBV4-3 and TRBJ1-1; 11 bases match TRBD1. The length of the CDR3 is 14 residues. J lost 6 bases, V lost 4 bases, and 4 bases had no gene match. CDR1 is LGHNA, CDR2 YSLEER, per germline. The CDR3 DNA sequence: TGCGCCAGCAGCCCGGGACAGGGGGTCGCTGAAGCTTTCTTT. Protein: CASSPGQGVAEAFF.

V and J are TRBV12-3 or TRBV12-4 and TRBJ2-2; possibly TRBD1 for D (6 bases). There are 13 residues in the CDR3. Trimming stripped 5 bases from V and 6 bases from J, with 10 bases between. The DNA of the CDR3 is TGTGCCAGCAGTCAAACAGGGCCCGGGGAGCTGTTTTTT. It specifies CASSQTGPGELFF.

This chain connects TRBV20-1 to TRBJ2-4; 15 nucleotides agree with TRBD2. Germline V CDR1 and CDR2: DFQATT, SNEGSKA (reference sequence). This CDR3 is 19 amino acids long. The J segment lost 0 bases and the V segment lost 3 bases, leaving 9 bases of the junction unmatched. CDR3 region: CSASERGLAGGPAKNIQYF. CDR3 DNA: TGCAGTGCTAGTGAAAGGGGACTAGCGGGAGGCCCAGCCAAAAACATTCAGTACTTC.

The CDR3 sequence is CASRANGPNEQFF. The CDR3 coding sequence is TGTGCCAGCAGGGCCAACGGACCGAATGAGCAGTTCTTC. This rearrangement joins TRBV25-1 to TRBJ2-1, with D hard to call. Per the germline V gene, CDR1 is MGHDK and CDR2 is SYGVNS. The V gene lost 6 bases and the J gene lost 7 bases, with 13 bases spanning the gap. The CDR3 runs to 13 residues.

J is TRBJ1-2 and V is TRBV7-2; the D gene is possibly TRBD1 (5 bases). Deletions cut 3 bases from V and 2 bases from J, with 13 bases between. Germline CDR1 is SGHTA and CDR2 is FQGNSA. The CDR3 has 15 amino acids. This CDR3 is CASSLGTSENYGYTF. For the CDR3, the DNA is TGTGCCAGCAGCTTGGGGACGTCCGAAAACTATGGCTACACCTTC. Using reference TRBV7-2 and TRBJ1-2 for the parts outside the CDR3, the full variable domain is GAGVSQSPSNKVTEKGKDVELRCDPISGHTALYWYRQSLGQGLEFLIYFQGNSAPDKSGLPSDRFSAERTGGSVSTLTIQRTQQEDSAVYLCASSLGTSENYGYTFGSGTRLTVV.

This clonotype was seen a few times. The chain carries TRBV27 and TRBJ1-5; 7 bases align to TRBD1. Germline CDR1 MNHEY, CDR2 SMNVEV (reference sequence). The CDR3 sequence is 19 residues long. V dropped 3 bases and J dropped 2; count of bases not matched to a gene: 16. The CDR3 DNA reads TGTGCCAGCAGTTTCCTGGCGACAGGGATAAGTACCGGCAATCAGCCCCAGCATTTT. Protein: CASSFLATGISTGNQPQHF.